These 5 T cell receptor beta chains originate from one sample sequenced in a study of T cell responses to AZD1222 COVID-19 vaccine. Assay used: immunoSEQ multiplex PCR; TCRdb lists only in-frame clones, some missing. The data hold 130,000 to 150,000 clones, with around 93% observed a single time. The sequenced sample was peripheral blood, obtained 28 days after the second AZD1222 dose. The receptor set was obtained from an adult who received the AZD1222 COVID-19 vaccine.

The chain is built from TRBV3-1 (or the pseudogene TRBV3-2) and TRBJ2-7; D might be TRBD2 (5 bases). Trimming cost V 1 base and J 7 bases, with 11 bases left between them. This CDR3 has 13 residues. Germline assignment: CDR1 LGHDT and CDR2 YNNKEL (reference sequence). CDR3 in amino acids: CASSQGDTGEQYF. In DNA, the CDR3 is TGTGCCAGCAGCCAAGGCGACACGGGGGAGCAGTACTTC.

The chain recombines TRBV3-1 (or the pseudogene TRBV3-2) with TRBJ1-1; weak D call: TRBD1 (5 bases). CDR1 is LGHDT, CDR2 YNNKEL, per germline (reference sequence). Trimming removed 0 bases from V and 5 bases from J, with 10 bases in between. The CDR3 is made up of 14 amino acids. The CDR3 DNA is TGTGCCAGCAGCCAAGAGGGGGGGGGAACTGAAGCTTTCTTT. Its protein is CASSQEGGGTEAFF.

This clone was seen more than once but under ten times. This chain connects TRBV7-9 to TRBJ2-7; the D is unclear. The germline gives CDR1 SEHNR, CDR2 FQNEAQ (reference sequence). Trimming shortened V by 1 base and J by 4 bases, and 11 bases separated the two germline ends. The length of the CDR3 is 14 residues. The CDR3 sequence is CASSLDAIGYEQYF. The CDR3 DNA reads TGTGCCAGCAGCTTAGATGCGATCGGATACGAGCAGTACTTC.

V gene TRBV21-1 combines with J gene TRBJ2-6; TRBD1 is the table's D call, not checked against the DNA. TRBV21-1 is listed as a pseudogene. The CDR3 extends over 18 amino acids. The chain's CDR3 is CASSKGVKGSSGANVLTF. The CDR3 DNA reads as TGTGCCAGCAGCAAAGGCGTTAAGGGGTCCTCCGGGGCCAACGTCCTGACTTTC.

This sequence joins TRBV5-1 and TRBJ2-1; D is possibly TRBD1 (6 bases). Germline V gene lookup returns CDR1 SGHRS and CDR2 YFSETQ. V lost 0 bases and J 4 bases, leaving 11 bases between the germline ends. This CDR3 contains 15 residues. The CDR3 region is CASSLDRDNYNEQFF. CDR3 bases: TGCGCCAGCAGCTTGGATAGGGACAATTACAATGAGCAGTTCTTC.